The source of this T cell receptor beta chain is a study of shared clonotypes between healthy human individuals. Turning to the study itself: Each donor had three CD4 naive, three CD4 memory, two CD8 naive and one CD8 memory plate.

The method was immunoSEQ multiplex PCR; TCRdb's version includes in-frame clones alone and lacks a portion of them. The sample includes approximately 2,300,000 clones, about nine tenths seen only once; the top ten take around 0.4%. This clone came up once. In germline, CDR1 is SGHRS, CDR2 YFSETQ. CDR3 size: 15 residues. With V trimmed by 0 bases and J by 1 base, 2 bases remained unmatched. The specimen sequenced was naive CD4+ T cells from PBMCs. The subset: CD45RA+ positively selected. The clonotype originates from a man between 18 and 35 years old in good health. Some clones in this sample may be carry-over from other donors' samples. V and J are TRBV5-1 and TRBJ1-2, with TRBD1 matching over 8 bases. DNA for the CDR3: TGCGCCAGCAGCTTGGTGACAGGGGTTAACTATGGCTACACCTTC. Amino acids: CASSLVTGVNYGYTF.